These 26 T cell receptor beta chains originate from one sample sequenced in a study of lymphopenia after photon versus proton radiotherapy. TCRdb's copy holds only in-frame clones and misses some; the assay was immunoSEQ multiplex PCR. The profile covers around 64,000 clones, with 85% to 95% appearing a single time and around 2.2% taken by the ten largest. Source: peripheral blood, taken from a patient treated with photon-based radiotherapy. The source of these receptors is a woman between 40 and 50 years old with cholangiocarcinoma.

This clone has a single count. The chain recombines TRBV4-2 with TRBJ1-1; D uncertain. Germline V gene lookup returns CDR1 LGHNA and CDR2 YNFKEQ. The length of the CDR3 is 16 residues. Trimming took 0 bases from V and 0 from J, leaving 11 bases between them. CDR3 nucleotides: TGTGCCAGCAGCCAAGACTTTGGAGGGATGAACACTGAAGCTTTCTTT. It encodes CASSQDFGGMNTEAFF.

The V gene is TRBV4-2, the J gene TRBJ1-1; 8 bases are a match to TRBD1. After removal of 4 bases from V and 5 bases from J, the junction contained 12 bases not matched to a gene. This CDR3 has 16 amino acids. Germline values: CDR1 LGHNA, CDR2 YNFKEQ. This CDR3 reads CASSPILSQGGTEAFF. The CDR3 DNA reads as TGTGCCAGCAGCCCGATCCTGTCACAGGGGGGGACTGAAGCTTTCTTT.

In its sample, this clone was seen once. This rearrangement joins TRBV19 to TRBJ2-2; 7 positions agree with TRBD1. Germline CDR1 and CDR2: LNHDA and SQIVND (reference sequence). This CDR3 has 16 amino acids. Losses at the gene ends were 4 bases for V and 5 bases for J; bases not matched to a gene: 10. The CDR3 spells CASSTIEGARTGELFF. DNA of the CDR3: TGTGCCAGTAGTACCATTGAGGGGGCGCGGACCGGGGAGCTGTTTTTT.

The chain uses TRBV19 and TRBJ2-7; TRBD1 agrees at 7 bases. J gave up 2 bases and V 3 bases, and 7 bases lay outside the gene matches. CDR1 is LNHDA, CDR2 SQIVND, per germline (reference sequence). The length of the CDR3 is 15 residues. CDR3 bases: TGTGCCAGTAGTATGGCCGGCGACAGGGCCTACGAGCAGTACTTC. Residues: CASSMAGDRAYEQYF.

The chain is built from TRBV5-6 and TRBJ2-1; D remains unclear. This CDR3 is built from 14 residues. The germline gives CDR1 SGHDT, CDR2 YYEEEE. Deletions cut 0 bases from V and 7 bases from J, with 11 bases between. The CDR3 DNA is TGTGCCAGCAGCTTGGGGTTGCGTCGGAATGAGCAGTTCTTC. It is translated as CASSLGLRRNEQFF. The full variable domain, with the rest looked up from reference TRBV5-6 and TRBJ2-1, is DAGVTQSPTHLIKTRGQQVTLRCSPKSGHDTVSWYQQALGQGPQFIFQYYEEEERQRGNFPDRFSGHQFPNYSSELNVNALLLGDSALYLCASSLGLRRNEQFFGPGTRLTVL.

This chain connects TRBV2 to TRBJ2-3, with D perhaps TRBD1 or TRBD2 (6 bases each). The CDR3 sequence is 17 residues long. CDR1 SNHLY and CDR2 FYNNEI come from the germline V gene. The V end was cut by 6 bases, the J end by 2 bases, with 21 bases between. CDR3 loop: CASRGGTQKMSTDTQYF. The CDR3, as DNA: TGTGCCAGCAGGGGGGGCACACAGAAAATGTCCACAGATACGCAGTATTTT.

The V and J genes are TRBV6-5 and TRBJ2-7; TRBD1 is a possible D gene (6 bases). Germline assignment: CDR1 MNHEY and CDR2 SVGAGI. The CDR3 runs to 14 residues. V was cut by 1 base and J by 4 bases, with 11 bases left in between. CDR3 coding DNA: TGTGCCAGCAGTTACTTGCAGGGGAAATACGAGCAGTACTTC. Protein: CASSYLQGKYEQYF.

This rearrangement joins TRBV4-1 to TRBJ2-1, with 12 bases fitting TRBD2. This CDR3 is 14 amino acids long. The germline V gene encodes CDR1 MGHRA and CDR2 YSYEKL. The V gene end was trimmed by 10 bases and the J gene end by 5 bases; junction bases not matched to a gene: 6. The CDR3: CAISRLAGDNEQFF. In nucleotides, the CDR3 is TGCGCCATTTCTAGACTAGCGGGGGACAATGAGCAGTTCTTC.

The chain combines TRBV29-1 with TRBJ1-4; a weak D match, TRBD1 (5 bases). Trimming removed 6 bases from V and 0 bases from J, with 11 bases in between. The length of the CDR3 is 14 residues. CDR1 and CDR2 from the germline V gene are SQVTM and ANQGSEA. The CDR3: CSVLDRATNEKLFF. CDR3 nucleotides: TGCAGCGTCCTCGACAGAGCAACTAATGAAAAACTGTTTTTT.

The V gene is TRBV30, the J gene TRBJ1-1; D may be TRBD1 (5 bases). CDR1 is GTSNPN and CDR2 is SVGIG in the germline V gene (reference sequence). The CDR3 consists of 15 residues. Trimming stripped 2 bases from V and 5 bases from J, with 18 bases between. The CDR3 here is CAWSHSGAGRTEAFF. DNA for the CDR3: TGTGCCTGGAGTCATTCCGGGGCCGGACGGACTGAAGCTTTCTTT. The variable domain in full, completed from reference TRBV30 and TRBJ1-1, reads SQTIHQWPATLVQPVGSPLSLECTVEGTSNPNLYWYRQAAGRGLQLLFYSVGIGQISSEVPQNLSASRPQDRQFILSSKKLLLSDSGFYLCAWSHSGAGRTEAFFGQGTRLTVV.

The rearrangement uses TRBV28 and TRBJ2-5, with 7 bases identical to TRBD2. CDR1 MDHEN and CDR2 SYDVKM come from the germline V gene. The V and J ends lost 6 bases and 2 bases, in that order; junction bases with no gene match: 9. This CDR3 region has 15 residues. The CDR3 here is CASSSAGPRQETQYF. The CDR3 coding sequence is TGTGCCAGCAGCTCAGCGGGACCGCGACAAGAGACCCAGTACTTC.

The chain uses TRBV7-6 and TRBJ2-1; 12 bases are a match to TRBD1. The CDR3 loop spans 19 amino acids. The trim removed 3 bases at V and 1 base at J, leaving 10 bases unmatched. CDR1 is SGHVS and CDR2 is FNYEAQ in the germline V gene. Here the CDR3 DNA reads TGTGCCAGCAGCTTGGGACAGGGGGCGGTGAATTTGTCCTACAATGAGCAGTTCTTC. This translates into CASSLGQGAVNLSYNEQFF.

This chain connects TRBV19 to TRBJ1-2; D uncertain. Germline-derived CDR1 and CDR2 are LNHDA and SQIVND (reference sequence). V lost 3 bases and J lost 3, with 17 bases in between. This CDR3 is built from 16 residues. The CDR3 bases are TGTGCCAGTAGTATCGGTCCGCCAAGTACGTACTATGGCTACACCTTC. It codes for CASSIGPPSTYYGYTF.

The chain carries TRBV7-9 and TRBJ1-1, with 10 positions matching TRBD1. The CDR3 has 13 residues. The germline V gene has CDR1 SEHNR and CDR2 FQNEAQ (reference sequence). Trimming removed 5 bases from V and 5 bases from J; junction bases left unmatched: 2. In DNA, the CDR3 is TGTGCCAGCAGCCGGGACAGGGGTACTGAAGCTTTCTTT. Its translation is CASSRDRGTEAFF.

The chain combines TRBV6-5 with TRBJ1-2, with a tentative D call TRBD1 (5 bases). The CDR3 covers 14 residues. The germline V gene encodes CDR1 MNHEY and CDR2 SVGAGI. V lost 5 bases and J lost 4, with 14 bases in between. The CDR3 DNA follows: TGTGCCAGCAGTCCCTACTCAGGGTCCTATGGCTACACCTTC. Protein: CASSPYSGSYGYTF.

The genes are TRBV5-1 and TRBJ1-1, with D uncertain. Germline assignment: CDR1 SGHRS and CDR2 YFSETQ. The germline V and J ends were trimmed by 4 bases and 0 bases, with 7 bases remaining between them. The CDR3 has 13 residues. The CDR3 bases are TGCGCCAGCAGCCTAAAAATGAACACTGAAGCTTTCTTT. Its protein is CASSLKMNTEAFF.

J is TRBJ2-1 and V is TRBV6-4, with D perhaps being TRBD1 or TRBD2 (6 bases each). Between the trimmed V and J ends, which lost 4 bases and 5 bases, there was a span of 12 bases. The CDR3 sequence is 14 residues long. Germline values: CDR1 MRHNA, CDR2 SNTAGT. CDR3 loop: CASSGEGGHNEQFF. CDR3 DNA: TGTGCCAGCAGTGGCGAGGGGGGCCACAATGAGCAGTTCTTC.

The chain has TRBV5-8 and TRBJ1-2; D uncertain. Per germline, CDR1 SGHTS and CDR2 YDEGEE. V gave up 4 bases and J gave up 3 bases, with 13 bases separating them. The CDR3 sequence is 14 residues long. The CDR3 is CASSASGRDYGYTF. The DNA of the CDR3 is TGTGCCAGCAGCGCAAGTGGACGGGACTATGGCTACACCTTC.

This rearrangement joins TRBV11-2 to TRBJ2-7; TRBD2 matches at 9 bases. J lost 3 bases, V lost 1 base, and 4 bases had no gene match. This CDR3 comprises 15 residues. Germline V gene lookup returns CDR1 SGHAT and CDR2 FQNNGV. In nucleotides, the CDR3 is TGTGCCAGCAGCTTAGTCGGGACTAGCAGCTACGAGCAGTACTTC. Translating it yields CASSLVGTSSYEQYF.

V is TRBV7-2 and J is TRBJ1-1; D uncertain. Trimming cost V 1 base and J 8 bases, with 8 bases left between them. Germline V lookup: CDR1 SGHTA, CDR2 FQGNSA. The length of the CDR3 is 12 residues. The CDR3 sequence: CASSLDTVEAFF. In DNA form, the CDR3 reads TGTGCCAGCAGCTTAGACACAGTAGAAGCTTTCTTT.

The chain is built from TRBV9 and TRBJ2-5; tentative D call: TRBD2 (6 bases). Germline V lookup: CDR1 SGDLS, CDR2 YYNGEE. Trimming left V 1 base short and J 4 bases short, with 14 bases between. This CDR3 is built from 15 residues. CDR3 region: CASSVTGGGPETQYF. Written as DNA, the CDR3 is TGTGCCAGCAGCGTAACTGGGGGAGGTCCAGAGACCCAGTACTTC.

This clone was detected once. The CDR3 nucleotides are TGCGCCAGCAGCTTGAGGGAAGGGGCTGAAGCTTTCTTT. It encodes CASSLREGAEAFF. This chain uses TRBV5-1 with TRBJ1-1; possible D gene TRBD1, 5 bases. There are 13 residues in the CDR3. Germline-derived CDR1 and CDR2 are SGHRS and YFSETQ. Trimming stripped 1 base from V and 6 bases from J, with 10 bases between.

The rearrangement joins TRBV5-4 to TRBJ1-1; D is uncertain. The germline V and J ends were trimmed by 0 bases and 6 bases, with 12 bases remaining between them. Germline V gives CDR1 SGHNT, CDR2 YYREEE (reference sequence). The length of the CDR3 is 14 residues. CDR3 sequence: CASSLVSPSAEAFF. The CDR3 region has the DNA TGTGCCAGCAGCTTGGTCTCCCCGAGTGCTGAAGCTTTCTTT.

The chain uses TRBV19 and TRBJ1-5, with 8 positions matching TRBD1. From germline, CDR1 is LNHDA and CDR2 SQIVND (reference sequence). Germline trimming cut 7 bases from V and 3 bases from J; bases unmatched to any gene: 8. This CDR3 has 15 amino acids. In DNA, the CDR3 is TGTGCCAGTACCGAGGGACAGGCCACCAATCAGCCCCAGCATTTT. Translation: CASTEGQATNQPQHF.

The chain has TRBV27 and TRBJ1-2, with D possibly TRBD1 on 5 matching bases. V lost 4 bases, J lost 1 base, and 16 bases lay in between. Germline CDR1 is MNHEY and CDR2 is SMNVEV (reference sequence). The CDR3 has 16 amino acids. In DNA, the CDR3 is TGTGCCAGCAGTTCACTCCGGGACCGGTATAACTATGGCTACACCTTC. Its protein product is CASSSLRDRYNYGYTF.

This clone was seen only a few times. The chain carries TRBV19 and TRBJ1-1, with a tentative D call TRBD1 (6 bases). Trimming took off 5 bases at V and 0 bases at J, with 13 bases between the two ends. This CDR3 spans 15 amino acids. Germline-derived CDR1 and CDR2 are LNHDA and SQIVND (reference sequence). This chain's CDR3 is CASSDGGVMNTEAFF. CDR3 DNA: TGTGCCAGTAGTGACGGGGGCGTCATGAACACTGAAGCTTTCTTT.